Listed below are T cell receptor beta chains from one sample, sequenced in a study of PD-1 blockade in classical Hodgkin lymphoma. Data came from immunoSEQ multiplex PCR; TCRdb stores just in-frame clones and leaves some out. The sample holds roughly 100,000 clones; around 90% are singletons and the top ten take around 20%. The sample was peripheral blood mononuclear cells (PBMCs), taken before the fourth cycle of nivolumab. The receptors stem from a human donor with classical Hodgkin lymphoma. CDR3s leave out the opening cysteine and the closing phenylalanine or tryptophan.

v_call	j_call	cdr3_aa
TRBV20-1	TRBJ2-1	SARVGVQF
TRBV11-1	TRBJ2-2	ASSLSGANTGELF
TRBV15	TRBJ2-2	ATSRVGQAGELF
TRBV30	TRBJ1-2	AWSVLDRGHGYT
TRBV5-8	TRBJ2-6	ASSFWGTPTTPGANVLT
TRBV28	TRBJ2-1	ASTGLAYYGGQF
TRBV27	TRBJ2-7	ASSQNPYEQY
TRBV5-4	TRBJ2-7	ASSWGLAGEGKQY
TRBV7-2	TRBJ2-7	ASSLVEGFYEQY
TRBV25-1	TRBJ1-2	ASSALGAGGYT
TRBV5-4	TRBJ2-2	ASSLEGTGELF
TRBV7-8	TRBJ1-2	ASSLGEGTALPYGYT
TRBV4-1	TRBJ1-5	ASSQDGGVGNQPQH
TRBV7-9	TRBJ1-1	ASSLVRDTEAF
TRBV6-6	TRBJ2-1	ASSYRWSSYNEQF
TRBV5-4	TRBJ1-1	ASSLDPGRNTEAF
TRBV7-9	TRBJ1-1	ASSYLQGTNTEAF
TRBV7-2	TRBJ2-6	ASSFGGGGSPSGANVLT
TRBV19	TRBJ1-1	ASLPGGNLNTEAF
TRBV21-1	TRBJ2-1	ASSKDRVETYNEQF
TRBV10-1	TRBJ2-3	ASSGPAGSDTQY
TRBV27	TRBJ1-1	ASSLIWAGVNTEAF
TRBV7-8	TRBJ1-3	ASSLARTNTIY
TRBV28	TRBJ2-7	ASTPEAGGTYEQY
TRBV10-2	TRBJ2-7	ASSAAVEQY
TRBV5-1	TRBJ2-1	ASSLPREGHIDEQF
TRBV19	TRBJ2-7	ASSSPGRQY
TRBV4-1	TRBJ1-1	ASSQATGEPNTEAF
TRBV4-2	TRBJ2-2	ASSRTLEKRTGELF
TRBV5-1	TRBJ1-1	ASSKRDSLTMNTEAF
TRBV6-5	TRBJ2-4	ASRSVAKNIQY
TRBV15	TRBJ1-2	ATSREGGSIKAYGYT
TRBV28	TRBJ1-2	ASSPGQGAWGYT
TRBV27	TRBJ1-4	ASSFLLPATNEKLF
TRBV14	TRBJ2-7	ASSQLSQGRYEQY
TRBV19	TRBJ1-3	ASSPDPTGWGSGNTIY
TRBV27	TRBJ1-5	ASSLSSNQPQH